Following are 12 T cell receptor beta chains from one sample sequenced in a study of blood T cells in healthy people across ages. Alongside a J-beta primer mix, a sample-barcoded 5' primer served in a second PCR lasting about 7 to 12 cycles. TCRdb reanalysed the 5' RACE reads using MiXCR and keeps one entry per CDR3 protein. The sample carries approximately 670,000 distinct CDR3 sequences, approximately 40% recorded once. Material for sequencing was blood. These receptors were obtained from a man older than 75 in good health.

This chain joins TRBV7-2 and TRBJ2-5, with D uncertain. The CDR3 consists of 14 residues. V was shortened by 8 bases and J by 1 base, with 14 bases between the two germline ends. The germline CDR1 and CDR2 sequences are SGHTA and FQGNSA. The CDR3 loop reads CASRLAGFQETQYF. DNA for the CDR3: TGTGCCAGCCGATTGGCAGGCTTCCAAGAGACCCAGTACTTC.

This clonotype was detected only a few times. The genes are TRBV6-1 and TRBJ1-2; 9 nucleotides align to TRBD1. The CDR3 sequence is 14 residues long. The germline CDR1 and CDR2 sequences are MNHNS and SASEGT. Germline trimming cut 1 base from V and 5 bases from J; bases unmatched to any gene: 2. This CDR3 is CASSEVDRGYGYTF. CDR3 coding DNA: TGTGCCAGCAGTGAAGTCGACAGGGGGTATGGCTACACCTTC.

This clonotype was picked up a small number of times. The chain has TRBV6-2 or TRBV6-3 and TRBJ2-1, with TRBD2 identical over 9 bases. The CDR3 has 16 residues. Germline CDR1 MNHEY, CDR2 SVGEGT. V trimming: 8 bases; J trimming: 3 bases; junction bases outside the gene matches: 11. The CDR3 sequence: CASVPLAGVLYNEQFF. CDR3 DNA sequence: TGTGCCAGCGTACCCTTAGCGGGGGTGCTCTACAATGAGCAGTTCTTC.

To note about this clonotype: One junction end disagrees with the germline gene, perhaps due to a read error. The chain combines TRBV4-3 with TRBJ1-3, with D possibly TRBD1 on 6 matching bases. The CDR3 has 15 amino acids. Germline V lookup: CDR1 LGHNA, CDR2 YSLEER. For the CDR3, the DNA is TGCGCCAGCAGCCCCTCCGGGGGGCCTGGAAACGCCATATATTTT. As protein: CASSPSGGPGNAIYF.

The chain carries TRBV9 and TRBJ2-1, with 7 bases aligning to TRBD2. This CDR3 has 14 residues. V lost 4 bases to trimming and J lost 13 bases; unmatched junction nucleotides: 14. The germline V gene has CDR1 SGDLS and CDR2 YYNGEE. The CDR3 loop reads CASSPTSAQETQFF. The CDR3, as DNA: TGTGCCAGCAGCCCCACTAGCGCGCAAGAGACCCAGTTCTTC.

In this sample, this clonotype turned up many times. This chain uses TRBV12-3 or TRBV12-4 with TRBJ2-7, with 7 bases that match TRBD2. Trimming at V came to 3 bases and at J to 5 bases, leaving 10 bases not matched to a gene. The CDR3 totals 15 residues. CDR3 sequence (DNA): TGTGCCAGCAGTTTTACAGGACTAGTCGTGGACGAGCAGTACTTC. As protein: CASSFTGLVVDEQYF.

This clonotype turned up a few times. J is TRBJ2-5 and V is TRBV11-2; tentative D call: TRBD1 (6 bases). The J call may be wrong; the DNA end is better matched by TRBJ2-7. Germline CDR1 is SGHAT and CDR2 is FQNNGV. The CDR3 spans 15 residues. This chain's CDR3 is CASSLVDSTTYEQYF. In nucleotides, the CDR3 is TGTGCCAGCAGCTTAGTGGACAGCACCACCTACGAGCAGTACTTC.

The sample holds a few counts of this clonotype. This chain uses TRBV28 with TRBJ2-5, with TRBD2 matching over 10 bases. J gave up 13 bases and V 6 bases, and 17 bases lay outside the gene matches. The germline gives CDR1 MDHEN, CDR2 SYDVKM. The CDR3 is made up of 15 amino acids. The CDR3 sequence: CASSESLTSGRAGYF. CDR3 nucleotide sequence: TGTGCCAGCAGCGAATCCCTTACGAGCGGGAGGGCCGGGTACTTC.

This clonotype was detected a few times. DNA for the CDR3: TGTGCCAGCAGCACAGGGAGAAACACCGGGGAGCTGTTTTTT. Translating gives CASSTGRNTGELFF. V is TRBV7-2 and J is TRBJ2-2; TRBD1 might be the D (6 bases). The CDR3 loop spans 14 amino acids. Germline V gene lookup returns CDR1 SGHTA and CDR2 FQGNSA. The V end lost 5 bases, the J end lost 2 bases, and 9 bases lay between the germline ends.

The V gene is TRBV12-1, the J gene TRBJ2-7; TRBD1 is the table's D call and was not checked against the DNA. TRBJ2-5 matches the DNA end more closely, so the J call is doubtful. TRBV12-1 counts as a pseudogene. This CDR3 is 15 amino acids long. CDR3 in amino acids: CASSNPRDTQETQYF. The DNA of the CDR3 is TGTGCCAGCAGCAACCCCCGGGACACTCAAGAGACCCAGTACTTC.

The chain uses TRBV6-2 or TRBV6-3 and TRBJ2-5, with a possible D match to TRBD2 (5 bases). This CDR3 region has 16 residues. V was shortened by 7 bases and J by 1 base, with 19 bases between the two germline ends. CDR1 MNHEY and CDR2 SVGEGT come from the germline V gene. The DNA of the CDR3 is TGTGCCAGCACCAAAGGGTCGGGATGGGGCCAAGAGACCCAGTACTTC. Amino acids: CASTKGSGWGQETQYF.

CDR3: CAISEVAGQKLFF. DNA for the CDR3: TGTGCCATCAGTGAGGTAGCGGGGCAGAAACTGTTTTTT. The genes are TRBV10-3 and TRBJ1-4; possible D gene TRBD1, 5 bases. Trimming took 2 bases from V and 11 from J, leaving 12 bases between them. The CDR3 runs to 13 residues. Germline CDR1 is ENHRY and CDR2 is SYGVKD.